This T cell receptor (beta chain) was recovered during a study of T cells after posttransplantation cyclophosphamide. Methotrexate plus calcineurin inhibitor accompanied controls' myeloablative marrow transplants; sampling was 1 year later. The protocol was immunoSEQ multiplex PCR, while the TCRdb copy is restricted to in-frame clones and leaves out a portion. The data show about 17,000 clones, 85% seen once. The CDR3 runs 15 residues. Germline values: CDR1 MNHEY, CDR2 SVGAGI. Trimming pared 4 bases from V and 4 bases from J, leaving 16 bases between. The genes are TRBV6-5 and TRBJ2-5; D call uncertain. The receptor was derived from a female patient aged 18 to 29 who received an allogeneic stem cell transplant from an unrelated donor, was CMV-positive, and had acute and chronic GVHD. Some T cells could come from the graft donor. Sequenced material: PBMCs, taken after allogeneic stem cell transplant with calcineurin inhibitor and methotrexate. The CDR3 loop is CASSSPRSPGETQYF. CDR3 DNA: TGTGCCAGCAGTTCTCCTAGGTCACCGGGAGAGACCCAGTACTTC.